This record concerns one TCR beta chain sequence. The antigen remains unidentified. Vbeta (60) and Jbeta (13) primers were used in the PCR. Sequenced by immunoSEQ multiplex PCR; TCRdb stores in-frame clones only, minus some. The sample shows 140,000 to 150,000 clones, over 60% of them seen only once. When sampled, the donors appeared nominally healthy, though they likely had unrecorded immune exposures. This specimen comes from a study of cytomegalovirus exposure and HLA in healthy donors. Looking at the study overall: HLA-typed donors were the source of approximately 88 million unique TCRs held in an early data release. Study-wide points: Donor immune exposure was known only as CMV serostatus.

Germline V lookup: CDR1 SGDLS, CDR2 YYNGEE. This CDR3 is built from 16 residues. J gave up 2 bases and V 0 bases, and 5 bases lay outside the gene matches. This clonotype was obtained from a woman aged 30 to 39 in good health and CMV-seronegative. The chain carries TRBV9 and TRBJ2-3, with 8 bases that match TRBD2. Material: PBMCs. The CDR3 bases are TGTGCCAGCAGCGTAGGCGGCGGGGGGCTCACAGATACGCAGTATTTT. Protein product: CASSVGGGGLTDTQYF.